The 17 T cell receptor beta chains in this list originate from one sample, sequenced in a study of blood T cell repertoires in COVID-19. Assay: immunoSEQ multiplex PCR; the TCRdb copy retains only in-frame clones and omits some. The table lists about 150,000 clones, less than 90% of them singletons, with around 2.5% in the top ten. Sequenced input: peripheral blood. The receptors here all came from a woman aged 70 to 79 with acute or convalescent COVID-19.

CDR3 coding DNA: TGTGCCAGCAGCCGGCAGGGTCACCAAGAGACCCAGTACTTC. Translation: CASSRQGHQETQYF. V and J are TRBV5-4 and TRBJ2-5; D perhaps matches TRBD1 (5 bases). The germline V gene encodes CDR1 SGHNT and CDR2 YYREEE (reference sequence). V was pared by 4 bases and J by 0 bases, with 10 bases between. The CDR3 contains 14 residues.

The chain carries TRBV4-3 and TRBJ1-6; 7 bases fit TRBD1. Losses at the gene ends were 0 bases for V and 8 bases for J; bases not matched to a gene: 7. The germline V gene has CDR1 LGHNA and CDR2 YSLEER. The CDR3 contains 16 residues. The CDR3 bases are TGCGCCAGCAGCCAAGAGTACAGGGGTCTTCATTCACCCCTCCACTTT. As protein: CASSQEYRGLHSPLHF.

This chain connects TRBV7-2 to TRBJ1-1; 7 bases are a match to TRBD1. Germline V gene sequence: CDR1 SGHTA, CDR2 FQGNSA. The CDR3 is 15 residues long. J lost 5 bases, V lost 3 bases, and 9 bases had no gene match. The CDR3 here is CASSFHSNRGTEAFF. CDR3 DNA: TGTGCCAGCAGCTTCCATAGTAACAGGGGAACTGAAGCTTTCTTT. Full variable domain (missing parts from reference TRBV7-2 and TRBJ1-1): GAGVSQSPSNKVTEKGKDVELRCDPISGHTALYWYRQSLGQGLEFLIYFQGNSAPDKSGLPSDRFSAERTGGSVSTLTIQRTQQEDSAVYLCASSFHSNRGTEAFFGQGTRLTVV.

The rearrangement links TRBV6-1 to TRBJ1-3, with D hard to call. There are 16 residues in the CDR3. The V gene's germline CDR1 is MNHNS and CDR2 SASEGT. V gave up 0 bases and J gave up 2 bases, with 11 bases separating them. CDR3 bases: TGTGCCAGCAGTGAAGCTCCCCGTCCGGCTGGAAACACCATATATTTT. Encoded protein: CASSEAPRPAGNTIYF.

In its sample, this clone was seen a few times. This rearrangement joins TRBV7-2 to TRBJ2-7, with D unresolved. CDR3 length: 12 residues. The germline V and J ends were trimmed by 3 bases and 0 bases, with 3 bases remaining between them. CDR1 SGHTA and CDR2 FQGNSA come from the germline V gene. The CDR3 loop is CASSLSSYEQYV. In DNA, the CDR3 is TGTGCCAGCAGCTTGAGCTCCTACGAGCAGTACGTC.

CDR3 in DNA: TGTGCCGGGGGTGGACAGACCGGGGAGCTGTTTTTT. It encodes CAGGGQTGELFF. This chain joins TRBV25-1 and TRBJ2-2; perhaps TRBD1 as D (6 bases). The CDR3 is 12 residues long. Germline lookup yields CDR1 MGHDK and CDR2 SYGVNS. Trimming took 11 bases from V and 5 from J, leaving 12 bases between them.

The CDR3 DNA sequence: TGTGCCAGCAGCCAAGAGTCCAGGCGAAGAAATGAGCAGTTCTTC. It codes for CASSQESRRRNEQFF. This chain connects TRBV14 to TRBJ2-1; D call uncertain. This CDR3 region has 15 residues. V was cut by 0 bases and J by 7 bases, with 13 bases left in between. Germline CDR1 reads SGHDN; CDR2 reads FVKESK.

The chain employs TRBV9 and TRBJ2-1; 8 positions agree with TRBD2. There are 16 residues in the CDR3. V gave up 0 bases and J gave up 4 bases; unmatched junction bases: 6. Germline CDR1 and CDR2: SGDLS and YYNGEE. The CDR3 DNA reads TGTGCCAGCAGCGTAGCCGGGTCGGGGGGGTACAATGAGCAGTTCTTC. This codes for CASSVAGSGGYNEQFF.

The CDR3 sequence: CASSPRDRGDLSSNQPQHF. CDR3 nucleotides: TGTGCCAGTAGTCCGAGGGACAGGGGGGACCTTAGTAGCAATCAGCCCCAGCATTTT. The chain links TRBV19 to TRBJ1-5, with 11 bases fitting TRBD1. Germline CDR1 reads LNHDA; CDR2 reads SQIVND (reference sequence). With 5 bases clipped from V and 0 bases from J, the junction kept 12 bases outside the gene matches. The CDR3 runs to 19 residues.

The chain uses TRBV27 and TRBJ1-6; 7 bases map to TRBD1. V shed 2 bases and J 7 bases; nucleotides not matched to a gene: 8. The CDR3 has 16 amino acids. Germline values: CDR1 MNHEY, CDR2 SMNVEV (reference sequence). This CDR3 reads CASSLRTGVKNSPLHF. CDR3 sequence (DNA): TGTGCCAGCAGTTTAAGGACAGGAGTTAAGAATTCACCCCTCCACTTT.

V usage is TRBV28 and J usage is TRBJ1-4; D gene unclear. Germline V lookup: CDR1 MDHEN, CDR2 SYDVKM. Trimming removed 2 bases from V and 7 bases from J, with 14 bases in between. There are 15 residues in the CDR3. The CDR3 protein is CASSLVGGTGEKLFF. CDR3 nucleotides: TGTGCCAGCAGTTTAGTCGGCGGAACGGGTGAAAAACTGTTTTTT.

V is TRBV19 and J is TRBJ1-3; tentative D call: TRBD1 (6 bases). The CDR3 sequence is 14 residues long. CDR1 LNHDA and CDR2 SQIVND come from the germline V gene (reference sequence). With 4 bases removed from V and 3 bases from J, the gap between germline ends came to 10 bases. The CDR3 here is CASSNGGLGNTIYF. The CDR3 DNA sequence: TGTGCCAGTAGTAATGGGGGCCTTGGAAACACCATATATTTT.

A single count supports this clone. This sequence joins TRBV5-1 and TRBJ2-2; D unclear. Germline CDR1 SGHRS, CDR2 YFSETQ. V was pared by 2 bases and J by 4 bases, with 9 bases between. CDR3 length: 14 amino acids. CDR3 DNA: TGCGCCAGCAGCTTAAATCCGGGCACCGGGGAGCTGTTTTTT. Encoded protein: CASSLNPGTGELFF.

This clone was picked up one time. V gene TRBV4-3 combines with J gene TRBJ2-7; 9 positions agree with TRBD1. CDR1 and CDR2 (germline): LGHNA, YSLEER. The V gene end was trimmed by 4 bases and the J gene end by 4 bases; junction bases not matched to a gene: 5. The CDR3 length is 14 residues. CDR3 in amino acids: CASSLWTGAYEQYF. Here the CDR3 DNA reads TGCGCCAGCAGCCTATGGACAGGGGCTTACGAGCAGTACTTC.

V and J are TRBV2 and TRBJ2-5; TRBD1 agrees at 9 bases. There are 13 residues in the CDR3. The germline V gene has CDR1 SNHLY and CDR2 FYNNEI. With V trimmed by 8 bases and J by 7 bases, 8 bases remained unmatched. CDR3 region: CASGRDRDGTQYF. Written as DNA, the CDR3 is TGTGCCAGCGGCCGGGACAGGGATGGGACCCAGTACTTC.

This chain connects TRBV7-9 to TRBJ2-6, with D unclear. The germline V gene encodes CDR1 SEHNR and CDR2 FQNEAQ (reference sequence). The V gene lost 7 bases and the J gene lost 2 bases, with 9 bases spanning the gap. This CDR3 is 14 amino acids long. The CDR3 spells CASTPLTGANVLTF. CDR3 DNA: TGTGCCAGCACCCCTCTAACTGGGGCCAACGTCCTGACTTTC.

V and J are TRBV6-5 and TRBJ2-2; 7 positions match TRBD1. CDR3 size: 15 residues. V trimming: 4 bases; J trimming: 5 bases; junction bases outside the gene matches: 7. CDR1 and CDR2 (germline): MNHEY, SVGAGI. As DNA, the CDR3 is TGTGCCAGCAGTTCCACAGGGGCCGGTACCGGGGAGCTGTTTTTT. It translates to CASSSTGAGTGELFF.